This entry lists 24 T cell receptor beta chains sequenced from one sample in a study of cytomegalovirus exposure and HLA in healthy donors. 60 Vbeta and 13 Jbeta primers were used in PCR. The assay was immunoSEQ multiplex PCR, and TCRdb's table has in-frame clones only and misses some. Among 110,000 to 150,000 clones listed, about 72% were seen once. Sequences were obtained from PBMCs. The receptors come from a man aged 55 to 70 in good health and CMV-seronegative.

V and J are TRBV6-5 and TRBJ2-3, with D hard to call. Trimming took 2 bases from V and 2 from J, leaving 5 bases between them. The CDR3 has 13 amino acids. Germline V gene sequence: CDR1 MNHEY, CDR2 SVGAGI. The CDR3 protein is CASSYPLTDTQYF. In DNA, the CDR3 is TGTGCCAGCAGTTACCCCCTCACAGATACGCAGTATTTT.

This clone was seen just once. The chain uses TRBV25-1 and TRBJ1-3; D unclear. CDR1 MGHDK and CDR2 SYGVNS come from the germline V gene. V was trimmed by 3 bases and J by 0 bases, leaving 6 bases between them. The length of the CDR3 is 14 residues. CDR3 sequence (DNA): TGTGCCAGCAGTGATTCCGGCTCTGGAAACACCATATATTTT. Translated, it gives CASSDSGSGNTIYF.

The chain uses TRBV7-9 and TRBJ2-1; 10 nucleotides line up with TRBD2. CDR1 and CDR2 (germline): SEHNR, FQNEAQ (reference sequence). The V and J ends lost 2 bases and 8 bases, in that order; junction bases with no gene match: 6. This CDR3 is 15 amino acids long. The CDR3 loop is CASSLRSSGSDEQFF. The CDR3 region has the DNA TGTGCCAGCAGCTTAAGGTCTAGCGGGAGCGATGAGCAGTTCTTC.

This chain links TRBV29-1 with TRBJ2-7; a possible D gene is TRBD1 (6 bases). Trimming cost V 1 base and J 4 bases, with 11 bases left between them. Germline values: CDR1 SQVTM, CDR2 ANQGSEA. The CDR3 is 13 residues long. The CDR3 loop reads CSVEAPGAYEQYF. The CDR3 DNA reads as TGCAGCGTTGAAGCGCCAGGGGCTTACGAGCAGTACTTC.

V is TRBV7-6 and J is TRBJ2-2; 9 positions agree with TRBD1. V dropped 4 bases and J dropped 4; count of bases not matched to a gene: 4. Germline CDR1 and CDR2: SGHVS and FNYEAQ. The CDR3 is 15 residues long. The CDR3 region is CASSSDRGGTGELFF. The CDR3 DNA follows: TGTGCCAGCAGCTCGGACAGGGGTGGCACCGGGGAGCTGTTTTTT.

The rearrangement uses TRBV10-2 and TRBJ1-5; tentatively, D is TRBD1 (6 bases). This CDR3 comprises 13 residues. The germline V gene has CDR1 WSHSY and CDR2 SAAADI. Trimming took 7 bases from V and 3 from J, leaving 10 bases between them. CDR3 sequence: CASTTGYNQPQHF. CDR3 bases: TGCGCCAGCACAACAGGGTACAATCAGCCCCAGCATTTT.

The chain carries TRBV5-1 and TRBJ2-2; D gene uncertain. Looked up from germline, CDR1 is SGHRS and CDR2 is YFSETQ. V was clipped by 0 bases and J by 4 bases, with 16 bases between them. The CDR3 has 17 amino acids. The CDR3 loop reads CASSLALLGVSTGELFF. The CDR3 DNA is TGCGCCAGCAGCTTGGCTCTCCTGGGCGTAAGCACCGGGGAGCTGTTTTTT.

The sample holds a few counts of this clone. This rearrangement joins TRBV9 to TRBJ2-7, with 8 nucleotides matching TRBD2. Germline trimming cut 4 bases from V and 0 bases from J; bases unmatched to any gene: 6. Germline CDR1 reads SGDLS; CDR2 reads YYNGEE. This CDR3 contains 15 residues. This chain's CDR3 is CASSQGSGISYEQYF. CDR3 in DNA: TGTGCCAGCAGCCAGGGTAGCGGGATCTCCTACGAGCAGTACTTC.

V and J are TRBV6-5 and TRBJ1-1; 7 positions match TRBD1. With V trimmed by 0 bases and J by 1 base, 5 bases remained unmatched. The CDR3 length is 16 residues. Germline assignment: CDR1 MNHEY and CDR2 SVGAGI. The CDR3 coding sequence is TGTGCCAGCAGTTACTCATGGACAGGAGAGAACACTGAAGCTTTCTTT. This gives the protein CASSYSWTGENTEAFF.

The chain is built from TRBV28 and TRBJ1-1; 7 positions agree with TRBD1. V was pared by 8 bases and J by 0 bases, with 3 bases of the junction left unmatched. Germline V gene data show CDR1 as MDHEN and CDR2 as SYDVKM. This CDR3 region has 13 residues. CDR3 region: CASHDRVNTEAFF. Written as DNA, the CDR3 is TGTGCCAGCCATGACAGGGTGAACACTGAAGCTTTCTTT. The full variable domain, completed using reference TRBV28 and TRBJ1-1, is DVKVTQSSRYLVKRTGEKVFLECVQDMDHENMFWYRQDPGLGLRLIYFSYDVKMKEKGDIPEGYSVSREKKERFSLILESASTNQTSMYLCASHDRVNTEAFFGQGTRLTVV.

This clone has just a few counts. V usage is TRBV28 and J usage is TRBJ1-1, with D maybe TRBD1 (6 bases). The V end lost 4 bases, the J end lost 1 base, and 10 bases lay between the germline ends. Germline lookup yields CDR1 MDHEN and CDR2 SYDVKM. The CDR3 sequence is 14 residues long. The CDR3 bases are TGTGCCAGCAGTTCGCCGGGACAGAACACTGAAGCTTTCTTT. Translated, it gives CASSSPGQNTEAFF.

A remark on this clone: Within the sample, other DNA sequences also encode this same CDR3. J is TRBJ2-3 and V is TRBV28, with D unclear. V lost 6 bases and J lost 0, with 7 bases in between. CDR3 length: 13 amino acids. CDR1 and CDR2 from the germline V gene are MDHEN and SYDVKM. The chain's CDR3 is CASSLSSTDTQYF. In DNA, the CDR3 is TGTGCCAGCAGCTTGTCTAGCACAGATACGCAGTATTTT.

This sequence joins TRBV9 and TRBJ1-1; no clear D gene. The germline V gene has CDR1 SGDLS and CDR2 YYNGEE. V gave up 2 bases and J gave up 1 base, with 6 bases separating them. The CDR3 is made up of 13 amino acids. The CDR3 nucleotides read TGTGCCAGCAGCGTCAGGTCGAACACTGAAGCTTTCTTT. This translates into CASSVRSNTEAFF. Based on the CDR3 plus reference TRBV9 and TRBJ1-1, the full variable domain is DSGVTQTPKHLITATGQRVTLRCSPRSGDLSVYWYQQSLDQGLQFLIQYYNGEERAKGNILERFSAQQFPDLHSELNLSSLELGDSALYFCASSVRSNTEAFFGQGTRLTVV.

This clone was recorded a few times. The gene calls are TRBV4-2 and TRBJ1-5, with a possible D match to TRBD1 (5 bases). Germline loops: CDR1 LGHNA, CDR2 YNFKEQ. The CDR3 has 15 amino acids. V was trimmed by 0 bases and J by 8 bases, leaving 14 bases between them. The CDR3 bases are TGTGCCAGCAGCCAAGACGGGCAGGGTCGCGAGCCCCAGCATTTT. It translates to CASSQDGQGREPQHF.

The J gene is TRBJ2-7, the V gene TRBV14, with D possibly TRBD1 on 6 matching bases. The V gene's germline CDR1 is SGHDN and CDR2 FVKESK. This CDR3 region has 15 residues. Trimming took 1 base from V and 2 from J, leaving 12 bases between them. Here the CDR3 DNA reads TGTGCCAGCAGCCAAGCGAGGACAGTTCCCTACGAGCAGTACTTC. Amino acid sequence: CASSQARTVPYEQYF.

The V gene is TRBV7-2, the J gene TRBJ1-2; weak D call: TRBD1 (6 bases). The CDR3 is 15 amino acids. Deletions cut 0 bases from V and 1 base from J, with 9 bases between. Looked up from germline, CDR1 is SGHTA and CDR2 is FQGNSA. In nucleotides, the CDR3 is TGTGCCAGCAGCTTAGCACAGGGCAATAACTATGGCTACACCTTC. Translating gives CASSLAQGNNYGYTF.

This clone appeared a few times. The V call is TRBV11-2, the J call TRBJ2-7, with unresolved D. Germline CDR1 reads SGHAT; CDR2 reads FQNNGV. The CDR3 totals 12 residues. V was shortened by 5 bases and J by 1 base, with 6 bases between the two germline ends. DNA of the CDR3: TGTGCCAGCAGCCAGGCTTCCTACGAGCAGTACTTC. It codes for CASSQASYEQYF.

In DNA form, the CDR3 reads TGTGCCAGCAGCTTTAACAGGGGGGCGCGGGACGCTGAAGCTTTCTTT. It yields the protein CASSFNRGARDAEAFF. The chain uses TRBV5-4 and TRBJ1-1; 8 nucleotides agree with TRBD1. The trim removed 2 bases at V and 6 bases at J, leaving 12 bases unmatched. The V gene's germline CDR1 is SGHNT and CDR2 YYREEE (reference sequence). This CDR3 has 16 amino acids.

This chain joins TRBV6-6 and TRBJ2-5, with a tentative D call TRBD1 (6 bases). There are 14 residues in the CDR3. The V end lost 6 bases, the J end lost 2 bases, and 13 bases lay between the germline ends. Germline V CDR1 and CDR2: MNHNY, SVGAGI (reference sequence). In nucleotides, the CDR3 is TGTGCCAGCAGGCACTACAGGGAACAAGAGACCCAGTACTTC. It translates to CASRHYREQETQYF.

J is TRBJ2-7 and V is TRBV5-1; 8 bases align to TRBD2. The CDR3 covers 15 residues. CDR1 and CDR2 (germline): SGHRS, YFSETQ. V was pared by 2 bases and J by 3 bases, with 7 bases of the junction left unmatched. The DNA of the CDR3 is TGCGCCAGCAGCTTAGCGAGCGGGAGCCTCTACGAGCAGTACTTC. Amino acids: CASSLASGSLYEQYF. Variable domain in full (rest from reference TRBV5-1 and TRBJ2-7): KAGVTQTPRYLIKTRGQQVTLSCSPISGHRSVSWYQQTPGQGLQFLFEYFSETQRNKGNFPGRFSGRQFSNSRSEMNVSTLELGDSALYLCASSLASGSLYEQYFGPGTRLTVT.

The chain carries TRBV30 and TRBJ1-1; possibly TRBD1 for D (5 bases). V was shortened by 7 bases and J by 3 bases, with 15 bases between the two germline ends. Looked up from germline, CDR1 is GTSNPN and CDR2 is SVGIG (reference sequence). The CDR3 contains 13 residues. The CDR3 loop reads CALQTGRDTEAFF. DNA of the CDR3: TGTGCCTTACAAACAGGCCGCGACACTGAAGCTTTCTTT. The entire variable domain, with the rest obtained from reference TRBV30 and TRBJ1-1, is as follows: SQTIHQWPATLVQPVGSPLSLECTVEGTSNPNLYWYRQAAGRGLQLLFYSVGIGQISSEVPQNLSASRPQDRQFILSSKKLLLSDSGFYLCALQTGRDTEAFFGQGTRLTVV.

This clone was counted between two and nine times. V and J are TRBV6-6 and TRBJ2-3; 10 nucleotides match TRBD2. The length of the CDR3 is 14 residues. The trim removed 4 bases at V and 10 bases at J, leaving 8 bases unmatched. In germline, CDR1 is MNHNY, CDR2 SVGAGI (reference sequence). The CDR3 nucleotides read TGTGCCAGCAGTTCAGATAGCGGGAGGTTGGCGCAGTATTTT. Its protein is CASSSDSGRLAQYF.

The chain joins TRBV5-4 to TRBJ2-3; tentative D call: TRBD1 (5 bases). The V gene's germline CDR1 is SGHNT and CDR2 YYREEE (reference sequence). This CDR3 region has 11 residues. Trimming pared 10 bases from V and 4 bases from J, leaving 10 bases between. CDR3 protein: CAVFRADTQYF. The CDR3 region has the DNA TGTGCCGTATTCAGGGCAGATACGCAGTATTTT.

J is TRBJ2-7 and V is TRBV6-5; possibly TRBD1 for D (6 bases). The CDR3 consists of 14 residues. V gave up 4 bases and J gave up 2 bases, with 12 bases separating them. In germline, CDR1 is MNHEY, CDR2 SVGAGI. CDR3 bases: TGTGCCAGCAGTTCAGGGGTATGGACCTACGAGCAGTACTTC. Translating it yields CASSSGVWTYEQYF.